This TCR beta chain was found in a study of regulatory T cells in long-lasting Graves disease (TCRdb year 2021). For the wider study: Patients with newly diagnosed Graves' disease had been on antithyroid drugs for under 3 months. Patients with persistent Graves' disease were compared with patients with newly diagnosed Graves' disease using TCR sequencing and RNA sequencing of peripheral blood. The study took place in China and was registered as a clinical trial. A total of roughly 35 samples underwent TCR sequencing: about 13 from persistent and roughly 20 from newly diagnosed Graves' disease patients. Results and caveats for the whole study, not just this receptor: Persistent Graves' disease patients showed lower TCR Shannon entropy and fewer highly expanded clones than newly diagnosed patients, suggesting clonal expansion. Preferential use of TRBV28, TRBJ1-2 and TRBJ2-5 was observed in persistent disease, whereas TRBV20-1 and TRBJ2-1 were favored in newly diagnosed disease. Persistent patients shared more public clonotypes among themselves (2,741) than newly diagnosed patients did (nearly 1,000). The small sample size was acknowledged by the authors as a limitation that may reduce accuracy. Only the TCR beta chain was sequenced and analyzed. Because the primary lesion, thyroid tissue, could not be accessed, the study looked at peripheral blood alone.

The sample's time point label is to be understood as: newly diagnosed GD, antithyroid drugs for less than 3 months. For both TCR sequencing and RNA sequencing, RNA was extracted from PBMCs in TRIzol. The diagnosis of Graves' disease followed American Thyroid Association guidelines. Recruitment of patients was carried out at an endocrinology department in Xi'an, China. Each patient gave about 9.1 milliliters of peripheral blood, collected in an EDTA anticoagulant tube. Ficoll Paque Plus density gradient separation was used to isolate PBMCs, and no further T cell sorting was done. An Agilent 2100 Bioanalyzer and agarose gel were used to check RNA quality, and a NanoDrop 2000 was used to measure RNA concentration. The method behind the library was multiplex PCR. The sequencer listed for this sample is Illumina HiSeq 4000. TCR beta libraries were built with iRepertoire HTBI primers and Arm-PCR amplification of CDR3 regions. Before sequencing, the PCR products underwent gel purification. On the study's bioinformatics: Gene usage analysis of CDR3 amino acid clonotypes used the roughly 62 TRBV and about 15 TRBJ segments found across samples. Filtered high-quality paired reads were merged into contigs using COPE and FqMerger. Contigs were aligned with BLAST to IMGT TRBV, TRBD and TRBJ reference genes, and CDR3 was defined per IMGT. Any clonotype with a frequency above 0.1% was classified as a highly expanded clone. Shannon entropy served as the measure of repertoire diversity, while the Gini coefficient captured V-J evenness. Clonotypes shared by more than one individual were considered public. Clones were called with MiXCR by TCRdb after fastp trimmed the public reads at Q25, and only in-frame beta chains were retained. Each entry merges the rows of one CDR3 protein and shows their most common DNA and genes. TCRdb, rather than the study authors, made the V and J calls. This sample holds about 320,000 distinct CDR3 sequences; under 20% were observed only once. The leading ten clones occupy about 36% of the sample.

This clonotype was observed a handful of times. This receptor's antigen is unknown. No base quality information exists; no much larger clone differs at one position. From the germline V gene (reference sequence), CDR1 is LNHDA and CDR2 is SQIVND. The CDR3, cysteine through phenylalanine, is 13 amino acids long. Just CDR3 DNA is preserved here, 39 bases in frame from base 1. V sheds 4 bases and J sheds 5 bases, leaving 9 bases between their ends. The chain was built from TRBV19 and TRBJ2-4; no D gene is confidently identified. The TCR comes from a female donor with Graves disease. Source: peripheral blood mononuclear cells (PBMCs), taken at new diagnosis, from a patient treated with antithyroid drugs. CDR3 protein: CASSSLDQNIQYF. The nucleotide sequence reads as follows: TGTGCCAGTAGTAGCCTTGATCAAAACATTCAGTACTTC.